A single sample gave rise to the 31 T cell receptor beta chains below, sequenced in a study of cytomegalovirus exposure and HLA in healthy donors. PCR used 60 Vbeta primers and 13 Jbeta primers. Assay: immunoSEQ multiplex PCR; the TCRdb copy retains only in-frame clones and omits some. The data contain tens of thousands of clones, approximately 74% of them singletons. The sequenced sample was PBMCs. Every receptor here comes from a woman in her 30s in good health and CMV-seropositive.

The chain recombines TRBV29-1 with TRBJ2-4, with 12 bases that match TRBD1. Germline V CDR1 and CDR2: SQVTM, ANQGSEA. The CDR3 contains 13 residues. J lost 7 bases, V lost 7 bases, and 5 bases had no gene match. The CDR3 nucleotides read TGCAGCGCCGAGGGACAGGGGGCGAACATTCAGTACTTC. It specifies CSAEGQGANIQYF.

The chain carries TRBV14 and TRBJ2-7, with D perhaps matching TRBD1 (6 bases). V was cut by 1 base and J by 2 bases, with 12 bases left in between. CDR3 size: 15 residues. Germline loops: CDR1 SGHDN, CDR2 FVKESK. CDR3 sequence (DNA): TGTGCCAGCAGCCAAGCTCCAGGGGCCCCCTACGAGCAGTACTTC. Its translation is CASSQAPGAPYEQYF.

The chain joins TRBV7-9 to TRBJ2-7, with TRBD2 identical over 10 bases. V was clipped by 5 bases and J by 3 bases; unmatched bases: 7. The CDR3 consists of 15 residues. Germline V gene data show CDR1 as SEHNR and CDR2 as FQNEAQ (reference sequence). As DNA, the CDR3 is TGTGCCAGCAGCCCTGGACTAGCGGAGATCTACGAGCAGTACTTC. It translates to CASSPGLAEIYEQYF.

This chain connects TRBV2 to TRBJ1-1; the D is unclear. The V and J ends lost 7 bases and 8 bases respectively, with 14 bases between them. The V gene's germline CDR1 is SNHLY and CDR2 FYNNEI. This CDR3 is 12 amino acids long. CDR3 nucleotide sequence: TGTGCCAGCAAGAGTGGTGATTGGGAAGCTTTCTTT. Its translation is CASKSGDWEAFF.

This chain links TRBV5-1 with TRBJ1-2; no clear D gene. The CDR3 contains 13 residues. Germline V gene lookup returns CDR1 SGHRS and CDR2 YFSETQ. Trimming left V 3 bases short and J 4 bases short, with 10 bases between. The CDR3 DNA is TGCGCCAGCAGCTCCACAGTATCCTATGGCTACACCTTC. It specifies CASSSTVSYGYTF.

This clone has only a few counts. The likely explanation is a read error, given a far larger clone one base away. The rearrangement joins TRBV7-9 to TRBJ1-1; TRBD1 aligns across 8 bases. This CDR3 comprises 16 residues. The germline gives CDR1 SEHNR, CDR2 FQNEAQ (reference sequence). CDR3 DNA sequence: TGTTCCAGCAGCTTATTTGGGACAGGAGGAAACACTGAAGCTTTCTTT. Amino acids: CSSSLFGTGGNTEAFF.

The chain carries TRBV7-6 and TRBJ1-2; D uncertain. Germline CDR1 reads SGHVS; CDR2 reads FNYEAQ. Trimming removed 1 base at V and 8 bases at J, with 11 bases between. This CDR3 contains 13 residues. This CDR3 is CASSLESNLGYTF. The CDR3 DNA is TGTGCCAGCAGCTTAGAGAGTAATTTGGGCTACACCTTC.

The J gene is TRBJ2-7, the V gene TRBV28; D ambiguous. The V and J ends lost 10 bases and 6 bases respectively, with 13 bases between them. The CDR3 is made up of 11 amino acids. The germline V gene has CDR1 MDHEN and CDR2 SYDVKM. CDR3 nucleotides: TGTGCCACGGCTCTAGGTTCCGAGCAGTACTTC. Translation: CATALGSEQYF. Variable domain in full (rest from reference TRBV28 and TRBJ2-7): DVKVTQSSRYLVKRTGEKVFLECVQDMDHENMFWYRQDPGLGLRLIYFSYDVKMKEKGDIPEGYSVSREKKERFSLILESASTNQTSMYLCATALGSEQYFGPGTRLTVT.

The rearrangement joins TRBV28 to TRBJ2-7, with D possibly being TRBD2 (6 bases). The V and J ends lost 0 bases and 0 bases respectively, with 9 bases between them. Germline CDR1 and CDR2: MDHEN and SYDVKM. The CDR3 extends over 15 amino acids. The DNA for the CDR3 is TGTGCCAGCAGTTTATGGGCTAGCGTCTCCTACGAGCAGTACTTC. Translation gives CASSLWASVSYEQYF.

The sample holds a few counts of this clone. V usage is TRBV9 and J usage is TRBJ2-4; 12 bases are a match to TRBD2. The germline gives CDR1 SGDLS, CDR2 YYNGEE. The CDR3 contains 14 residues. V was clipped by 0 bases and J by 10 bases; unmatched bases: 2. The CDR3: CASSVGTSGIIQYF. CDR3 DNA: TGTGCCAGCAGCGTAGGGACTAGCGGGATAATTCAGTACTTC. The complete variable domain, with remaining parts taken from reference TRBV9 and TRBJ2-4, reads DSGVTQTPKHLITATGQRVTLRCSPRSGDLSVYWYQQSLDQGLQFLIQYYNGEERAKGNILERFSAQQFPDLHSELNLSSLELGDSALYFCASSVGTSGIIQYFGAGTRLSVL.

This clone has more than one count but fewer than ten. The V call is TRBV5-4, the J call TRBJ2-3, with 7 nucleotides matching TRBD1. The CDR3 runs 16 residues. V lost 2 bases to trimming and J lost 2 bases; unmatched junction nucleotides: 8. Germline V gene sequence: CDR1 SGHNT, CDR2 YYREEE (reference sequence). The CDR3 here is CASSLQGSIDTDTQYF. The CDR3 DNA is TGTGCCAGCAGCTTACAGGGGTCGATTGACACAGATACGCAGTATTTT.

A few counts support this clone. J is TRBJ2-7 and V is TRBV9; possible D gene TRBD1, 5 bases. CDR3 length: 14 residues. Germline loops: CDR1 SGDLS, CDR2 YYNGEE. Deletions cut 0 bases from V and 2 bases from J, with 9 bases between. CDR3 nucleotide sequence: TGTGCCAGCAGCGTAGATCCAGGGCCCTACGAGCAGTACTTC. Its protein product is CASSVDPGPYEQYF.

This clone was observed a few times. The chain links TRBV29-1 to TRBJ2-1; 7 bases line up with TRBD2. The V gene's germline CDR1 is SQVTM and CDR2 ANQGSEA. The trim removed 3 bases at V and 8 bases at J, leaving 10 bases unmatched. The CDR3 is made up of 14 amino acids. DNA of the CDR3: TGCAGCGTTGACGGAGCGGGGTTCTGGGATGAGCAGTTCTTC. It encodes CSVDGAGFWDEQFF.

J is TRBJ2-7 and V is TRBV28; 10 nucleotides match TRBD1. Trimming took 3 bases from V and 7 from J; bases not matched to a gene: 12. Germline CDR1 is MDHEN and CDR2 is SYDVKM. The CDR3 spans 16 residues. As DNA, the CDR3 is TGTGCCAGCAGTTTTATAAGGGGACAGGGGTCCCGGGAGCAGTACTTC. Its protein product is CASSFIRGQGSREQYF.

The chain couples TRBV6-5 to TRBJ1-3; no firm D call. V was clipped by 2 bases and J by 4 bases, with 12 bases between them. This CDR3 contains 15 residues. Germline CDR1 MNHEY, CDR2 SVGAGI. CDR3 sequence (DNA): TGTGCCAGCAGTTACAATCGACTGCCCGGAAACACCATATATTTT. This sequence encodes CASSYNRLPGNTIYF.

V and J are TRBV18 and TRBJ1-2; tentative D call: TRBD1 (5 bases). V lost 2 bases and J 4 bases, leaving 14 bases between the germline ends. Looked up from germline, CDR1 is KGHSH and CDR2 is LQKENI. This CDR3 has 15 residues. For the CDR3, the DNA is TGTGCCAGCTCACCATCGGCAGGGATGGCCTATGGCTACACCTTC. Translated, it gives CASSPSAGMAYGYTF.

V usage is TRBV7-2 and J usage is TRBJ1-4; 9 bases align to TRBD1. Germline V gene data show CDR1 as SGHTA and CDR2 as FQGNSA. The J segment lost 5 bases and the V segment lost 3 bases, leaving 4 bases of the junction unmatched. This CDR3 is built from 15 residues. The CDR3 reads CASSFSGTGNEKLFF. The CDR3 region has the DNA TGTGCCAGCAGCTTTTCCGGGACAGGGAATGAAAAACTGTTTTTT.

This chain joins TRBV30 and TRBJ1-6; tentative D call: TRBD1 (6 bases). This CDR3 is built from 14 residues. The germline V gene encodes CDR1 GTSNPN and CDR2 SVGIG (reference sequence). Trimming left V 4 bases short and J 6 bases short, with 13 bases between. This chain's CDR3 is CAWNSGTINSPLHF. The CDR3 DNA follows: TGTGCCTGGAATTCCGGGACAATTAATTCACCCCTCCACTTT.

The genes are TRBV28 and TRBJ2-7; TRBD2 agrees at 7 bases. In germline, CDR1 is MDHEN, CDR2 SYDVKM. The CDR3 is 13 residues long. Trimming cost V 4 bases and J 3 bases; bases outside gene matches: 3. DNA of the CDR3: TGTGCCAGCAGTTGGGGGGAGGGCTACGAGCAGTACTTC. Translating gives CASSWGEGYEQYF.

This clone appeared once. V is TRBV4-1 and J is TRBJ1-3; D gene ambiguous. Trimming left V 1 base short and J 0 bases short, with 13 bases between. CDR1 is MGHRA, CDR2 YSYEKL, per germline. The CDR3 totals 17 residues. This CDR3 is CASSQGAGWISGNTIYF. The CDR3 region has the DNA TGCGCCAGCAGCCAAGGGGCAGGCTGGATCTCTGGAAACACCATATATTTT.

The chain links TRBV4-3 to TRBJ2-6, with D perhaps TRBD2 (6 bases). Between the trimmed V and J ends, which lost 0 bases and 2 bases, there was a span of 8 bases. Germline V lookup: CDR1 LGHNA, CDR2 YSLEER. This CDR3 region has 16 residues. The CDR3: CASSQDSGAGANVLTF. The CDR3 region has the DNA TGCGCCAGCAGCCAAGATTCGGGGGCTGGGGCCAACGTCCTGACTTTC.

The chain couples TRBV30 to TRBJ1-2, with 7 bases that match TRBD1. Per germline, CDR1 GTSNPN and CDR2 SVGIG (reference sequence). CDR3 length equals 13 residues. V shed 6 bases and J 2 bases; nucleotides not matched to a gene: 6. In nucleotides, the CDR3 is TGTGCCTGCAGGACGACAGGGAACTATGGCTACACCTTC. Encoded protein: CACRTTGNYGYTF.

The V gene is TRBV7-8, the J gene TRBJ2-1, with 8 nucleotides matching TRBD1. This CDR3 is built from 15 residues. Per germline, CDR1 SGHVS and CDR2 FQNEAQ. Losses at the gene ends were 8 bases for V and 2 bases for J; bases not matched to a gene: 8. CDR3 in DNA: TGTGCCAGCTCAGCTTGGGGACAGGCCTACAATGAGCAGTTCTTC. Its translation is CASSAWGQAYNEQFF.

The gene calls are TRBV4-1 and TRBJ2-7, with 8 bases fitting TRBD1. The germline V gene has CDR1 MGHRA and CDR2 YSYEKL. The CDR3 has 15 amino acids. V lost 2 bases to trimming and J lost 4 bases; unmatched junction nucleotides: 7. The DNA for the CDR3 is TGCGCCAGCAGCCAACTGCAGGGGGCGGGTTACGAGCAGTACTTC. It translates to CASSQLQGAGYEQYF.

This sequence joins TRBV5-1 and TRBJ2-3; 10 bases are a match to TRBD1. The CDR3 has 13 amino acids. The ends lost 7 bases at V and 4 bases at J; junction bases unmatched: 3. CDR1 and CDR2 from the germline V gene are SGHRS and YFSETQ. Here the CDR3 DNA reads TGCGCCAGCGGGACAGGGGCAGCAGATACGCAGTATTTT. Translating it yields CASGTGAADTQYF.

The chain joins TRBV2 to TRBJ1-2; 10 nucleotides align to TRBD1. V trimming: 6 bases; J trimming: 3 bases; junction bases outside the gene matches: 7. CDR3 length: 15 amino acids. CDR1 SNHLY and CDR2 FYNNEI come from the germline V gene. The CDR3 nucleotides read TGTGCCAGCAGGGGAGGGACAGGGGTTTACTATGGCTACACCTTC. Translation: CASRGGTGVYYGYTF. Filled out from reference TRBV2 and TRBJ1-2, the complete variable domain reads EPEVTQTPSHQVTQMGQEVILRCVPISNHLYFYWYRQILGQKVEFLVSFYNNEISEKSEIFDDQFSVERPDGSNFTLKIRSTKLEDSAMYFCASRGGTGVYYGYTFGSGTRLTVV.

The chain links TRBV27 to TRBJ1-1; D might be TRBD1 (5 bases). The V end lost 6 bases, the J end lost 4 bases, and 12 bases lay between the germline ends. Germline V gene data show CDR1 as MNHEY and CDR2 as SMNVEV (reference sequence). This CDR3 has 13 residues. The CDR3 here is CASSGRVGTEAFF. In DNA form, the CDR3 reads TGTGCCAGCAGCGGCAGGGTGGGCACTGAAGCTTTCTTT.

The chain employs TRBV28 and TRBJ2-4; TRBD2 aligns across 10 bases. Trimming took 5 bases from V and 0 from J; bases not matched to a gene: 4. Germline CDR1 and CDR2: MDHEN and SYDVKM. CDR3 size: 16 residues. The CDR3 DNA follows: TGTGCCAGCAGTATCCGACTAGCGGGAGCCAAAAACATTCAGTACTTC. It encodes CASSIRLAGAKNIQYF. The whole variable domain, filled in from reference TRBV28 and TRBJ2-4, reads DVKVTQSSRYLVKRTGEKVFLECVQDMDHENMFWYRQDPGLGLRLIYFSYDVKMKEKGDIPEGYSVSREKKERFSLILESASTNQTSMYLCASSIRLAGAKNIQYFGAGTRLSVL.

The chain couples TRBV5-1 to TRBJ2-6; D uncertain. Germline V CDR1 and CDR2: SGHRS, YFSETQ. The V and J ends lost 0 bases and 3 bases respectively, with 7 bases between them. The CDR3 runs 15 residues. Here the CDR3 DNA reads TGCGCCAGCAGCTTGGACCATAGTGGGGCCAACGTCCTGACTTTC. It encodes CASSLDHSGANVLTF.

This clone has a handful of counts. The gene calls are TRBV5-8 and TRBJ2-1; tentative D call: TRBD2 (5 bases). Trimming left V 5 bases short and J 6 bases short, with 18 bases between. The CDR3 covers 15 residues. Germline V gives CDR1 SGHTS, CDR2 YDEGEE. The CDR3 is CASSIRQIGLNEQFF. The CDR3 bases are TGTGCCAGCAGTATAAGGCAGATCGGACTCAATGAGCAGTTCTTC.

V and J are TRBV5-1 and TRBJ2-3, with 10 bases identical to TRBD2. V shed 7 bases, J shed 6 bases, and the junction held 8 bases outside the gene matches. Germline CDR1 reads SGHRS; CDR2 reads YFSETQ. There are 14 residues in the CDR3. CDR3 sequence: CASGIAGGGDTQYF. The CDR3 DNA sequence: TGCGCCAGCGGCATAGCGGGAGGAGGCGATACGCAGTATTTT.